What follows are 10 T cell receptor beta chains derived from one specimen sequenced in a study of shared clonotypes between healthy human individuals. Terminally differentiated effector memory CD45RA+ cells were excluded from the naive CD8 cells, which were CD45RO-negative and positively selected for CCR7. Using immunoSEQ multiplex PCR, the repertoire was profiled, and TCRdb retains in-frame clones only, with some absent. The top ten clones hold more than 0.95% of a sample with about 2 million clones, about 94% of them seen once. The sample consisted of naive CD8+ T cells sorted from blood. These receptors came from a man aged 18 to 35 in good health.

This clone occurred once. This chain joins TRBV4-1 and TRBJ2-1; the match to TRBD2 covers 10 bases. The CDR3 loop spans 15 amino acids. After removal of 4 bases from V and 6 bases from J, the junction contained 6 bases not matched to a gene. From germline, CDR1 is MGHRA and CDR2 YSYEKL. CDR3 nucleotide sequence: TGCGCCAGCAGCCCTTCAGCGGGGGGGGTCAATGAGCAGTTCTTC. Translation gives CASSPSAGGVNEQFF.

The chain joins TRBV5-4 to TRBJ2-1; D might be TRBD2 (6 bases). Trimming took off 1 base at V and 7 bases at J, with 12 bases between the two ends. The CDR3 spans 14 residues. The germline V gene encodes CDR1 SGHNT and CDR2 YYREEE (reference sequence). Here the CDR3 reads CASSLWRERNEQFF. CDR3 coding DNA: TGTGCCAGCAGCTTGTGGAGGGAGAGGAATGAGCAGTTCTTC.

The genes are TRBV2 and TRBJ1-1, with 7 bases identical to TRBD1. J was trimmed by 7 bases and V by 8 bases; bases with no gene match: 16. The V gene's germline CDR1 is SNHLY and CDR2 FYNNEI. The CDR3 contains 15 residues. The CDR3 DNA is TGTGCCAGCGGTAATAGAGGGGGCAGTTTTGGTGAAGCTTTCTTT. Residues: CASGNRGGSFGEAFF.

The gene calls are TRBV18 and TRBJ2-7; TRBD1 is a possible D gene (6 bases). V was shortened by 3 bases and J by 3 bases, with 18 bases between the two germline ends. Germline assignment: CDR1 KGHSH and CDR2 LQKENI. This CDR3 has 16 amino acids. The CDR3 DNA sequence: TGTGCCAGCTCACCCCTGGGAAGTCAGGGGAACTACGAGCAGTACTTC. This gives the protein CASSPLGSQGNYEQYF.

This chain uses TRBV11-2 with TRBJ2-7, with 9 bases aligning to TRBD2. With V trimmed by 3 bases and J by 6 bases, 3 bases remained unmatched. The CDR3 sequence is 13 residues long. In germline, CDR1 is SGHAT, CDR2 FQNNGV. Here the CDR3 reads CASSFLAGREQYF. Here the CDR3 DNA reads TGTGCCAGCAGCTTCCTAGCGGGGCGCGAGCAGTACTTC.

This chain links TRBV7-6 with TRBJ1-1; tentative D call: TRBD1 (5 bases). The germline CDR1 and CDR2 sequences are SGHVS and FNYEAQ. The CDR3 has 14 residues. The germline V and J ends were trimmed by 3 bases and 3 bases, with 11 bases remaining between them. In DNA form, the CDR3 reads TGTGCCAGCAGCTTGAGGGGCTCGGACACTGAAGCTTTCTTT. Protein: CASSLRGSDTEAFF.

Only one count was recorded for this clone. This chain connects TRBV4-3 to TRBJ2-7; perhaps TRBD1 as D (5 bases). CDR1 is LGHNA and CDR2 is YSLEER in the germline V gene. The ends were cut back, 5 bases at V and 2 bases at J, with 13 bases in the middle. The CDR3 has 14 residues. The CDR3 region has the DNA TGCGCCAGCAGCTTAAGGGGCAGCCCCTACGAGCAGTACTTC. Translated, it gives CASSLRGSPYEQYF.

This sequence joins TRBV11-2 and TRBJ2-2; perhaps TRBD2 as D (6 bases). CDR1 is SGHAT and CDR2 is FQNNGV in the germline V gene. The V and J ends lost 6 bases and 4 bases respectively, with 12 bases between them. There are 14 residues in the CDR3. DNA of the CDR3: TGTGCCAGCAGACCCTTGGGGGGCACCGGGGAGCTGTTTTTT. Translated, it gives CASRPLGGTGELFF.

This chain links TRBV5-1 with TRBJ1-2, with TRBD1 matching 10 bases. V lost 0 bases, J lost 10 bases, and 6 bases stayed unmatched. The CDR3 runs to 14 residues. Germline values: CDR1 SGHRS, CDR2 YFSETQ. Written as DNA, the CDR3 is TGCGCCAGCAGCTTGGCCTCCGGGACAGGGGACTACACCTTC. It yields the protein CASSLASGTGDYTF.

As concerns this clone: Other nucleotide sequences from this sample produce the same CDR3. The V and J genes are TRBV5-4 and TRBJ2-7; D might be TRBD1 or TRBD2, each matching 5 bases. CDR1 SGHNT and CDR2 YYREEE come from the germline V gene (reference sequence). V was clipped by 2 bases and J by 3 bases, with 12 bases between them. CDR3 size: 14 residues. The CDR3 region is CASSFRGGSYEQYF. CDR3 DNA sequence: TGTGCCAGCAGCTTCCGGGGCGGTAGCTACGAGCAGTACTTC.